This TCR beta chain was captured in a study of T cell responses to AZD1222 COVID-19 vaccine. The protocol was immunoSEQ multiplex PCR, while the TCRdb copy is restricted to in-frame clones and leaves out a portion. The sample lists 130,000 to 150,000 clones, around nine tenths occurring once. Overall study results and limits: CD4 TCRs associated with vaccination spanned spike, dominating at 160-218 and 743-854. Among those given AZD1222, only five or six were seropositive at baseline.

This clone was observed a handful of times. Antigen specificity is unknown. The sequencing here drew on peripheral blood, taken on day 0 of AZD1222 vaccination. This receptor was obtained from an adult in good health.

The CDR3 is CASSLVGGTDTQYF. For the CDR3, the DNA is TGTGCCAGCAGCTTAGTGGGCGGGACAGATACGCAGTATTTT. The chain combines TRBV7-9 with TRBJ2-3, with D possibly TRBD2 on 5 matching bases. The CDR3 spans 14 residues. CDR1 is SEHNR and CDR2 is FQNEAQ in the germline V gene (reference sequence). Between the trimmed V and J ends, which lost 1 base and 3 bases, there was a span of 8 bases.